This TCR beta chain was observed in a study of T cells in Graves' hyperthyroidism and ophthalmopathy. There were TCR beta CDR3 regions amplified from RNA transcripts. TCR CDR3 underwent first-round RT-PCR with the HTBI primer set. MiXCR, run by TCRdb on the multiplex PCR reads, gives a single entry per CDR3 protein. The sample contains 490,000 or so distinct CDR3 sequences, 22% of which appear only once. Germline-derived CDR1 and CDR2 are MNHEY and SVGAGI. This CDR3 contains 14 residues. Trimming pared 0 bases from V and 8 bases from J, leaving 13 bases between. A few counts support this clonotype. Its antigen remains unknown. General study points: By a 13 V-J model, ophthalmopathy was set apart from stable hyperthyroidism.

The chain has TRBV6-5 and TRBJ1-2; D not certain. The specimen was blood. The TCR originated in a woman in her seventies with Graves' ophthalmopathy. The CDR3 nucleotides read TGTGCCAGCAGTTACTCCTCCGGGGAGGGCGGCTACACCTTC. Protein product: CASSYSSGEGGYTF.